A selection of T cell receptor beta chains follows, all from one sample in a study of human T cells and chemical hapten exposure. MiXCR, run by TCRdb on the RACE reads, gives a single entry per CDR3 protein. The table lists about 81,000 distinct CDR3 sequences, roughly 10% of them singletons. This material consisted of whole blood, taken in connection with sensitization to the hapten diphenylcyclopropenone (DPC). These TCRs come from a woman in her twenties or thirties with alopecia areata. Some clones in this sample may be carry-over from other donors' samples. Each CDR3 is given without its conserved first and last residue. A clone size is listed for some rows: how often the clone was seen (once, few, many), or a class if it is expanded.

v_call: TRBV5-1
clone_size: many
j_call: TRBJ1-1
cdr3_aa: ASSSIMNTEAF

v_call: TRBV10-2
clone_size: once
j_call: TRBJ1-5
cdr3_aa: AGSERQGWQPQH

v_call: TRBV3-1
clone_size: many
j_call: TRBJ2-1
cdr3_aa: ASSQQRDLRNEQF

v_call: TRBV6-5
clone_size: NA
j_call: TRBJ1-3
cdr3_aa: ASSYMRNGNTIY

v_call: TRBV2
clone_size: many
j_call: TRBJ1-2
cdr3_aa: ASILDRGPSLGYT

v_call: TRBV7-6
clone_size: many
j_call: TRBJ2-2
cdr3_aa: ASSFPGEGGGNTGELF

v_call: TRBV19
clone_size: NA
j_call: TRBJ2-4
cdr3_aa: ASRPAHTNNIQY

v_call: TRBV18
clone_size: many
j_call: TRBJ1-1
cdr3_aa: ASKGGGTEAF

v_call: TRBV28
clone_size: many
j_call: TRBJ2-3
cdr3_aa: ASRGGLASSTDTQY

v_call: TRBV6-6
clone_size: NA
j_call: TRBJ1-1
cdr3_aa: ASLRNTEAF

v_call: TRBV4-1
clone_size: many
j_call: TRBJ2-4
cdr3_aa: ASSQGGRGSSGSKNIQY

v_call: TRBV6-6
clone_size: few
j_call: TRBJ1-5
cdr3_aa: ASSDPTGGPSQPQH

v_call: TRBV29-1
clone_size: few
j_call: TRBJ1-3
cdr3_aa: SAVGPEQHTIY

v_call: TRBV18
clone_size: many
j_call: TRBJ2-7
cdr3_aa: ASSPGSSYEQY

v_call: TRBV6-1
clone_size: many
j_call: TRBJ2-2
cdr3_aa: ASRAGTANTGELF

v_call: TRBV6-5
clone_size: many
j_call: TRBJ2-7
cdr3_aa: ASSYSYRGGDEQY

v_call: TRBV28
clone_size: many
j_call: TRBJ2-7
cdr3_aa: ASSHLGLAGGYEQY

v_call: TRBV20-1
clone_size: many
j_call: TRBJ2-7
cdr3_aa: SARDGTETYEQY

v_call: TRBV18
clone_size: many
j_call: TRBJ1-1
cdr3_aa: ASSPGLNTEAF

v_call: TRBV20-1
clone_size: many
j_call: TRBJ2-2
cdr3_aa: SARAGDSPHTGELF

v_call: TRBV12-5
clone_size: few
j_call: TRBJ1-1
cdr3_aa: ASVGQGGTEAF

v_call: TRBV2
clone_size: many
j_call: TRBJ1-5
cdr3_aa: ASRPDRVSHQPQH

v_call: TRBV30
clone_size: many
j_call: TRBJ1-1
cdr3_aa: AWSGGVTEAF

v_call: TRBV11-2
clone_size: many
j_call: TRBJ2-3
cdr3_aa: ASSSFRGGRTDTQY

v_call: TRBV6-1
clone_size: NA
j_call: TRBJ2-7
cdr3_aa: ASGEGYEQY

v_call: TRBV4-1
clone_size: few
j_call: TRBJ1-2
cdr3_aa: ASSQGSDILYGYT

v_call: TRBV12-3/TRBV12-4
clone_size: many
j_call: TRBJ2-1
cdr3_aa: ASSLHRATESYNEQF

v_call: TRBV6-1
clone_size: many
j_call: TRBJ2-5
cdr3_aa: ASSEAWVAGDQETQY

v_call: TRBV10-3
clone_size: many
j_call: TRBJ2-3
cdr3_aa: AISSGADTQY

v_call: TRBV10-1
clone_size: many
j_call: TRBJ2-2
cdr3_aa: ASMGGNTGELF

v_call: TRBV9
clone_size: NA
j_call: TRBJ1-2
cdr3_aa: ASSATGDGYT

v_call: TRBV5-1
clone_size: many
j_call: TRBJ1-6
cdr3_aa: ASSLVTGKGNSPLH

v_call: TRBV4-1
clone_size: many
j_call: TRBJ1-1
cdr3_aa: ASSQIGASMNTEAF

v_call: TRBV4-3
clone_size: many
j_call: TRBJ2-7
cdr3_aa: ASSQAVGYEQY

v_call: TRBV3-1
clone_size: many
j_call: TRBJ1-1
cdr3_aa: ASSQQNTEAF

v_call: TRBV20-1
clone_size: many
j_call: TRBJ2-1
cdr3_aa: SARISALYNEQF

v_call: TRBV3-1
clone_size: few
j_call: TRBJ2-3
cdr3_aa: ASSSRQIADTQY

v_call: TRBV29-1
clone_size: NA
j_call: TRBJ1-1
cdr3_aa: SVGGHTEAF

v_call: TRBV29-1
clone_size: NA
j_call: TRBJ2-7
cdr3_aa: SVHEVGRAYEQY

v_call: TRBV27
clone_size: many
j_call: TRBJ2-7
cdr3_aa: ASRPRFGQATYEQY

v_call: TRBV18
clone_size: many
j_call: TRBJ1-1
cdr3_aa: ASSPRRQAENTEAF

v_call: TRBV6-5
clone_size: few
j_call: TRBJ2-5
cdr3_aa: ASSNPDSRETQY

v_call: TRBV30
clone_size: many
j_call: TRBJ2-5
cdr3_aa: AWSFGGTNQETQY

v_call: TRBV7-9
clone_size: many
j_call: TRBJ2-2
cdr3_aa: ASSLASSGELF

v_call: TRBV10-3
clone_size: few
j_call: TRBJ1-2
cdr3_aa: ASTTVRGANYGYT

v_call: TRBV20-1
clone_size: NA
j_call: TRBJ1-5
cdr3_aa: SARDFRARGYDQPQH

v_call: TRBV28
clone_size: NA
j_call: TRBJ2-7
cdr3_aa: ASSVAGTSSYEQY

v_call: TRBV9
clone_size: NA
j_call: TRBJ1-6
cdr3_aa: ASSFRTDGRGPLH

v_call: TRBV28
clone_size: few
j_call: TRBJ1-1
cdr3_aa: ASSLGLQGTMNTEAF

v_call: TRBV28
clone_size: many
j_call: TRBJ2-3
cdr3_aa: ASSTPGADTDTQY

v_call: TRBV25-1
clone_size: NA
j_call: TRBJ2-5
cdr3_aa: ASSDPGETQY

v_call: TRBV29-1
clone_size: many
j_call: TRBJ1-1
cdr3_aa: SVTGTAMNTEAF

v_call: TRBV7-2
clone_size: many
j_call: TRBJ2-1
cdr3_aa: ASRRSDGPYNEQF

v_call: TRBV6-2/TRBV6-3
clone_size: many
j_call: TRBJ2-2
cdr3_aa: ASSPTLRGGTTGELF

v_call: TRBV29-1
clone_size: few
j_call: TRBJ1-1
cdr3_aa: SPRPSKGEAF

v_call: TRBV28
clone_size: few
j_call: TRBJ2-7
cdr3_aa: ASSPSPRTYEQY

v_call: TRBV24-1
clone_size: NA
j_call: TRBJ2-1
cdr3_aa: ATSDRQGNNEQF

v_call: TRBV6-8
clone_size: many
j_call: TRBJ2-1
cdr3_aa: ASSYSKPPAGNSYNEQF

v_call: TRBV12-3/TRBV12-4
clone_size: few
j_call: TRBJ1-1
cdr3_aa: ASSLGRPEAF

v_call: TRBV12-3/TRBV12-4
clone_size: many
j_call: TRBJ1-6
cdr3_aa: ASRDSSYNSPLH